The 19 T cell receptor beta chains in this list originate from one sample, sequenced in a study of T cell repertoires in cytomegalovirus infection. These receptors have no identified antigens. From the reads, TCRdb called clonotypes with MiXCR, one entry per CDR3 protein. This sample yields roughly 920,000 distinct CDR3 sequences, of which around 31% are seen a single time; about an eighth belongs to the top ten. The sequencing here drew on cultured CD8+ T cells from PBMCs, taken from culture after CMV antigen stimulation. The receptors were gathered from a human donor in good health (CMV status not recorded). Some clones in this sample may be carry-over from other donors' samples.

The J gene is TRBJ1-1, the V gene TRBV7-9; D may be TRBD1 (5 bases). V was cut by 4 bases and J by 4 bases, with 25 bases left in between. There are 18 residues in the CDR3. The germline V gene has CDR1 SEHNR and CDR2 FQNEAQ (reference sequence). The CDR3 reads CASSSRGAGILSGTEAFF. CDR3 DNA: TGTGCCAGCAGCTCCCGAGGGGCAGGAATTTTATCCGGCACTGAAGCTTTCTTT.

This clonotype was observed a few times. The rearrangement links TRBV19 to TRBJ2-1; TRBD1 aligns across 9 bases. Trimming took 8 bases from V and 5 from J; bases not matched to a gene: 7. The CDR3 sequence is 14 residues long. Per the germline V gene, CDR1 is LNHDA and CDR2 is SQIVND (reference sequence). CDR3 DNA: TGTGCCAGTTCCGTTTGGGACAGGGACAATGAGCAGTTCTTC. Translating it yields CASSVWDRDNEQFF.

The chain recombines TRBV10-2 with TRBJ2-1; D gene uncertain. CDR1 and CDR2 (germline): WSHSY, SAAADI. Deletions cut 3 bases from V and 4 bases from J, with 10 bases between. The CDR3 has 14 residues. CDR3 sequence (DNA): TGCGCCAGCAGTGAACGGGCAGCATACAATGAGCAGTTCTTC. Its translation is CASSERAAYNEQFF.

There are a few counts of this clonotype. This chain connects TRBV6-2 or TRBV6-3 to TRBJ2-7; 12 bases align to TRBD2. Per the germline V gene, CDR1 is MNHEY and CDR2 is SVGEGT. V was pared by 6 bases and J by 2 bases, with 14 bases of the junction left unmatched. The length of the CDR3 is 18 residues. This CDR3 is CASRDRGLAGRGPYEQYV. CDR3 sequence (DNA): TGTGCCAGCAGGGACCGGGGACTAGCGGGTCGAGGCCCCTACGAGCAGTACGTC.

This chain links TRBV19 with TRBJ1-6, with D possibly being TRBD1 (6 bases). This CDR3 region has 15 residues. The V and J ends lost 9 bases and 0 bases respectively, with 12 bases between them. CDR1 is LNHDA and CDR2 is SQIVND in the germline V gene (reference sequence). The CDR3 DNA is TGTGCCAGCAACTTCAGGGGCTCCTATAATTCACCCCTCCACTTT. The encoded protein is CASNFRGSYNSPLHF. The full variable domain, rest sourced from reference TRBV19 and TRBJ1-6, is DGGITQSPKYLFRKEGQNVTLSCEQNLNHDAMYWYRQDPGQGLRLIYYSQIVNDFQKGDIAEGYSVSREKKESFPLTVTSAQKNPTAFYLCASNFRGSYNSPLHFGNGTRLTVT.

This clonotype was counted a few times. The chain links TRBV4-3 to TRBJ1-6; D ambiguous. Germline V gene lookup returns CDR1 LGHNA and CDR2 YSLEER. This CDR3 is built from 15 residues. V was shortened by 0 bases and J by 7 bases, with 10 bases between the two germline ends. CDR3 loop: CASSQDRGGNSPLHF. The CDR3 nucleotides read TGCGCCAGCAGCCAAGATCGCGGAGGGAATTCACCCCTCCACTTT.

The CDR3 spells CASGRTLDTQYF. The CDR3 DNA reads TGTGCCAGCGGGCGGACTCTCGATACGCAGTATTTT. V gene TRBV27 combines with J gene TRBJ2-3; D might be TRBD2 (5 bases). This CDR3 is 12 amino acids long. V was clipped by 8 bases and J by 6 bases, with 12 bases between them. Germline CDR1 reads MNHEY; CDR2 reads SMNVEV (reference sequence).

This clonotype was seen many times. The chain recombines TRBV6-5 with TRBJ1-5; D may be TRBD1 (5 bases). Per the germline V gene, CDR1 is MNHEY and CDR2 is SVGAGI. V lost 6 bases and J lost 3, with 9 bases in between. This CDR3 comprises 13 residues. CDR3: CASRKGVNQPQHF. As DNA, the CDR3 is TGTGCCAGCAGGAAAGGGGTCAATCAGCCCCAGCATTTT.

This clonotype has a handful of counts. The chain recombines TRBV11-2 with TRBJ2-3; D gene unclear. The length of the CDR3 is 13 residues. V gave up 4 bases and J gave up 5 bases, with 10 bases separating them. Germline loops: CDR1 SGHAT, CDR2 FQNNGV. The CDR3 nucleotides read TGTGCCAGCAGCTCCCGTTCGGGAGATACGCAGTATTTT. This codes for CASSSRSGDTQYF.

To note about this clonotype: The junction does not match germline at one end; this may be a read error. The genes are TRBV4-2 and TRBJ1-5; 9 bases match TRBD1. This CDR3 is built from 16 residues. Germline V CDR1 and CDR2: LGHNA, YNFKEQ. CDR3 nucleotide sequence: TGTGCCACCAGCTCTGAACAGGGGGCAACAGCTCAGCCCCAGCATTTT. It codes for CATSSEQGATAQPQHF.

This clonotype was recorded a few times. The genes are TRBV7-8 and TRBJ2-7; D possibly corresponds to TRBD1 (5 bases). The CDR3 runs 16 residues. CDR1 is SGHVS and CDR2 is FQNEAQ in the germline V gene. V dropped 5 bases and J dropped 2 bases, with 19 bases sitting between them. The CDR3 region has the DNA TGTGCCAGCAGCCCCACTGGGGCAGGCGACGCCTACGAGCAGTACTTC. It encodes CASSPTGAGDAYEQYF. Based on the CDR3 plus reference TRBV7-8 and TRBJ2-7, the full variable domain is GAGVSQSPRYKVAKRGQDVALRCDPISGHVSLFWYQQALGQGPEFLTYFQNEAQLDKSGLPSDRFFAERPEGSVSTLKIQRTQQEDSAVYLCASSPTGAGDAYEQYFGPGTRLTVT.

This clonotype was recorded many times. This chain connects TRBV7-9 to TRBJ2-2; no clear D. The CDR3 sequence is 15 residues long. V gave up 3 bases and J gave up 6 bases, with 14 bases separating them. The V gene's germline CDR1 is SEHNR and CDR2 FQNEAQ (reference sequence). The CDR3 coding sequence is TGTGCCAGCAGCTTCGGGCCCGCACGGGCCGGGGAGCTGTTTTTT. Amino acid sequence: CASSFGPARAGELFF.

Points on this clonotype: One end of the junction does not line up with germline, which may come from a read error. This chain uses TRBV7-9 with TRBJ2-1; D is uncertain. This CDR3 has 16 amino acids. Germline V gene sequence: CDR1 SEHNR, CDR2 FQNEAQ (reference sequence). The CDR3 nucleotides read TGTGCCAACAGCCCCAGCGAGTCCGGAACCTACAATGAGCAGTTCTTC. Its translation: CANSPSESGTYNEQFF.

The sample holds a few counts of this clonotype. The DNA for the CDR3 is TGTGCCAGCAGTATGAGACAGGGGAAGACCGGGGAGCTGTTTTTT. It translates to CASSMRQGKTGELFF. This chain connects TRBV12-3 or TRBV12-4 to TRBJ2-2; 8 bases match TRBD1. V shed 5 bases and J 5 bases; nucleotides not matched to a gene: 7. The CDR3 is 15 residues long.

Ten or more counts support this clonotype. The chain uses TRBV2 and TRBJ2-5, with 12 bases aligning to TRBD2. The germline CDR1 and CDR2 sequences are SNHLY and FYNNEI. Trimming cost V 4 bases and J 0 bases; bases outside gene matches: 0. The CDR3 sequence is 15 residues long. CDR3 DNA: TGTGCCAGCAGTGGACTAGCGGGGGACCAAGAGACCCAGTACTTC. It codes for CASSGLAGDQETQYF.

The chain has TRBV20-1 and TRBJ1-5, with a possible D match to TRBD1 (5 bases). CDR3 length: 15 residues. V was trimmed by 3 bases and J by 0 bases, leaving 12 bases between them. CDR1 and CDR2 from the germline V gene are DFQATT and SNEGSKA (reference sequence). The chain's CDR3 is CSASRQLYSNQPQHF. Here the CDR3 DNA reads TGCAGTGCTAGTCGACAGCTCTATAGCAATCAGCCCCAGCATTTT.

This clonotype has a handful of counts. The chain employs TRBV4-1 and TRBJ2-2; tentatively, D is TRBD1 (6 bases). Trimming took 7 bases from V and 6 from J, leaving 15 bases between them. The CDR3 runs 14 residues. From germline, CDR1 is MGHRA and CDR2 YSYEKL. The CDR3 sequence is CASTLVQGAGELFF. The CDR3 DNA is TGCGCCAGCACCTTAGTACAGGGCGCCGGGGAGCTGTTTTTT.

V usage is TRBV11-2 and J usage is TRBJ2-4; 7 nucleotides agree with TRBD1. The ends lost 2 bases at V and 8 bases at J; junction bases unmatched: 9. Germline CDR1 and CDR2: SGHAT and FQNNGV. CDR3 length: 15 amino acids. The CDR3 here is CASSLSRQGDDIQYF. CDR3 DNA sequence: TGTGCCAGCAGCTTAAGCCGACAGGGCGATGACATTCAGTACTTC.

The chain combines TRBV7-6 with TRBJ2-7; no clear D. Trimming pared 0 bases from V and 8 bases from J, leaving 8 bases between. Germline-derived CDR1 and CDR2 are SGHVS and FNYEAQ. The CDR3 is made up of 12 amino acids. CDR3 in amino acids: CASSLAGPKQYF. As DNA, the CDR3 is TGTGCCAGCAGCTTAGCTGGTCCCAAGCAGTACTTC.